These 3 T cell receptor beta chains originate from one sample sequenced in a study of early T cells in non-severe SARS-CoV-2 infection. TCRdb itself ran the 5' RACE reads through MiXCR, one entry per CDR3 protein. The sample contains about 64,000 distinct CDR3 sequences, over 4.5% of which appear only once. Sequences were obtained from whole blood. Receptors originate from an adult who was a healthcare worker with PCR-confirmed SARS-CoV-2 infection or an uninfected control (not recorded which).

This clonotype was recorded a few times. The genes are TRBV2 and TRBJ2-7; D perhaps matches TRBD1 (6 bases). V lost 7 bases, J lost 7 bases, and 23 bases lay in between. The CDR3 loop spans 15 amino acids. Per the germline V gene, CDR1 is SNHLY and CDR2 is FYNNEI. CDR3 region: CASTPGASGNREQYF. In DNA, the CDR3 is TGTGCCAGCACCCCAGGGGCGTCGGGCAATCGAGAGCAGTACTTC.

The sample holds many counts of this clonotype. The chain links TRBV6-1 to TRBJ1-2; D is unresolved. The CDR3 length is 14 residues. CDR1 MNHNS and CDR2 SASEGT come from the germline V gene. The ends were cut back, 4 bases at V and 3 bases at J, with 12 bases in the middle. The CDR3 nucleotides read TGTGCCAGCAGTGCACTACAAACGGACTATGGCTACACCTTC. This codes for CASSALQTDYGYTF.

In this sample, this clonotype turned up many times. V is TRBV5-4 and J is TRBJ2-3; D perhaps matches TRBD2 (6 bases). CDR1 SGHNT and CDR2 YYREEE come from the germline V gene (reference sequence). Trimming removed 2 bases from V and 10 bases from J, with 17 bases in between. The CDR3 is 14 residues long. The CDR3 protein is CASSFSRAGEAQYF. The CDR3 DNA reads as TGTGCCAGCAGCTTTTCCCGCGCTGGGGAGGCGCAGTATTTT.